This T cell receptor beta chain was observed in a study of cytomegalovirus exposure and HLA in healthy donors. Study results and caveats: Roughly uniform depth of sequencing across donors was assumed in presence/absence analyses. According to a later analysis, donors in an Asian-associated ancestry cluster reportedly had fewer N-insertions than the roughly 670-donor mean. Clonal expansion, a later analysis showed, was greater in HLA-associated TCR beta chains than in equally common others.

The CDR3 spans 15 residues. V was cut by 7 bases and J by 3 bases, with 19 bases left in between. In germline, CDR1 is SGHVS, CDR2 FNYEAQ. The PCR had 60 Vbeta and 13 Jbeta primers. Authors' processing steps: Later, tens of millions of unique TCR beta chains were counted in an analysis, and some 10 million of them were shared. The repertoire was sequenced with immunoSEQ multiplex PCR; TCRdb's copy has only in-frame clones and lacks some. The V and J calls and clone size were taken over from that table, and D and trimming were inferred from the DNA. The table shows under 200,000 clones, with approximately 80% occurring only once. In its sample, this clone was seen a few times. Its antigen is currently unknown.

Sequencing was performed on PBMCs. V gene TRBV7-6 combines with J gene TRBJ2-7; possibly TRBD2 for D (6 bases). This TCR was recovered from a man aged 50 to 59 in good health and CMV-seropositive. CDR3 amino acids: CASTLGAGQHYEQYF. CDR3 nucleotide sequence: TGTGCCAGCACTCTAGGAGCGGGCCAACACTACGAGCAGTACTTC. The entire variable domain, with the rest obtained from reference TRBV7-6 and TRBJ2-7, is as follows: GAGVSQSPRYKVTKRGQDVALRCDPISGHVSLYWYRQALGQGPEFLTYFNYEAQQDKSGLPNDRFSAERPEGSISTLTIQRTEQRDSAMYRCASTLGAGQHYEQYFGPGTRLTVT.